This is a list of T cell receptor beta chains from one sample in a study of T cells after yellow fever vaccination. Each CDR3 protein gets one entry after TCRdb re-called the 5' RACE reads with MiXCR. The sample lists 150,000 to 200,000 distinct CDR3 sequences, roughly 9% seen once, with roughly 33% in the top ten. Material: CD8+ T cells sorted from PBMCs, obtained 45 days after the yellow fever booster vaccination. These receptors all stem from a man in his late teens or twenties who received the YFV17D yellow fever vaccine. Each CDR3 is given with its conserved first and last residue. The D gene is left open where the match is weak. Size is stated for part of the rows, as once, few or many counts, or as a class when the clone is expanded.

cdr3_length d_call j_call v_call clone_size cdr3_aa cdr3_nt
13 . TRBJ1-1 TRBV7-2 . CASSLPARGGCYF TGTGCCAGCAGCTTACCGGCGAGGGGGGGGTGTTACTTT
16 . TRBJ2-1 TRBV18 many CASSHARGISYNEQFF TGTGCCAGCTCCCACGCCCGGGGGATCTCCTACAATGAGCAGTTCTTC
14 TRBD2 TRBJ2-3 TRBV20-1 . CSAPLAGHTDTQYF TGCAGTGCCCCACTAGCGGGGCACACAGATACGCAGTATTTT
14 . TRBJ1-1 TRBV6-5 . CASMRGRISSEAFF TGTGCCAGCATGAGGGGCCGTATATCCTCTGAAGCTTTCTTT
14 . TRBJ1-3 TRBV2 . CASRGAWGGNTIYF TGTGCCAGCAGGGGGGCCTGGGGAGGAAACACCATATATTTT
11 . TRBJ1-2 TRBV29-1 . CSLRLSEKYTF TGCAGCCTTAGACTTAGCGAGAAGTACACCTTC
14 . TRBJ2-3 TRBV7-9 few CASSPPTATDTQYF TGTGCCAGCAGCCCCCCCACAGCAACAGATACGCAGTATTTT
15 TRBD1 TRBJ1-6 TRBV7-9 . CASSYDRERNSPLHF TGTGCCAGCAGCTACGACAGGGAGCGTAATTCACCCCTCCACTTT
16 TRBD1 TRBJ1-5 TRBV20-1 . CSATSRTGLSNQPQHF TGCAGTGCTACGTCCCGGACAGGGCTTAGCAATCAGCCCCAGCATTTT
15 . TRBJ1-4 TRBV20-1 few CSARAHTATNEKLFF TGCAGTGCTAGAGCCCATACCGCAACTAATGAAAAACTGTTTTTT
14 TRBD1 TRBJ1-1 TRBV10-3 few CAISQGGGWTEAFF TGTGCCATCAGTCAAGGAGGGGGCTGGACTGAAGCTTTCTTT
15 TRBD2 TRBJ2-7 TRBV4-2 . CASSQRGGPTYEQYF TGTGCCAGCAGCCAACGCGGGGGACCAACCTACGAGCAGTACTTC
15 TRBD2 TRBJ2-2 TRBV7-3 many CASRLLAGDTGELFF TGTGCCAGCAGGTTACTAGCGGGGGACACCGGGGAGCTGTTTTTT
14 TRBD1 TRBJ1-1 TRBV27 . CASSGQGSNTEAFF TGTGCCAGCAGTGGACAGGGTTCGAACACTGAAGCTTTCTTT
15 TRBD1 TRBJ2-5 TRBV6-2/TRBV6-3 many CASSYPRDSQETQYF TGTGCCAGCAGTTATCCCCGGGACAGCCAAGAGACCCAGTACTTC
15 TRBD1 TRBJ2-5 TRBV7-7 . CASSIGTGRQETQYF TGTGCCAGCAGCATCGGGACAGGGAGACAAGAGACCCAGTACTTC
15 . TRBJ2-7 TRBV4-1 . CASSQDQGNSYEQYF TGCGCCAGCAGCCAAGACCAGGGTAATTCCTACGAGCAGTACTTC
16 TRBD1 TRBJ1-3 TRBV4-3 few CASSQERTGTGNTIYF TGCGCCAGCAGCCAAGAAAGGACAGGGACAGGAAACACCATATATTTT
15 TRBD2 TRBJ2-7 TRBV10-2 . CASSGEREYSYEQYF TGCGCCAGCAGTGGGGAGCGGGAATACTCCTACGAGCAGTACTTC
16 . TRBJ2-7 TRBV4-3 . CASSPLAGQSLYEQYF TGCGCCAGCAGCCCCTTGGCGGGACAGTCCCTCTACGAGCAGTACTTC
12 . TRBJ1-1 TRBV9 . CASSRGKGEAFF TGTGCCAGCAGTCGGGGGAAGGGTGAAGCTTTCTTT
12 . TRBJ2-1 TRBV5-4 . CASGPGFNEQFF TGTGCCAGCGGACCGGGGTTTAATGAGCAGTTCTTC
15 . TRBJ2-1 TRBV24-1 many CATSDPLLGYNEQFF TGTGCCACCAGTGATCCCCTACTAGGGTACAATGAGCAGTTCTTC